This TCR beta chain was identified in a study of cytomegalovirus exposure and HLA in healthy donors. This clone was detected once. Primers for the PCR totalled 60 Vbeta and 13 Jbeta. Profiling relied on immunoSEQ multiplex PCR, and the TCRdb table lists in-frame clones only, not all of them. The repertoire has roughly 140,000 clones, approximately 68% of them found once; the top ten carry 2.1%. CDR3 length: 12 residues. CDR1 is GTSNPN and CDR2 is SVGIG in the germline V gene (reference sequence). Trimming removed 5 bases at V and 8 bases at J, with 13 bases between. This TCR was recovered from a man aged 40-49 years in good health and CMV-seronegative. The sample comprised PBMCs. This chain uses TRBV30 with TRBJ2-1; D is possibly TRBD2 (5 bases). DNA for the CDR3: TGTGCCTGGTTTGAGGGAAAGGATGAGCAGTTCTTC. Translating gives CAWFEGKDEQFF.